A selection of T cell receptor beta chains follows, all from one sample in a study of CD8 T cells in ankylosing spondylitis. MiXCR, applied by TCRdb to the 5' RACE reads, yields one record per CDR3 protein. The sample records about 840,000 distinct CDR3 sequences, roughly 12% being singletons. The source material was blood, either unsorted or a sorted T cell fraction (not recorded which). The receptors here all came from a male donor with ankylosing spondylitis. Both conserved end residues are trimmed from each CDR3.

>TRBV20-1|TRBJ1-4
SAPDRQTEKLF
>TRBV28|TRBJ2-3
ASSLDPAWGPDTQY
>TRBV7-2|TRBJ2-3
ASSLARTGGADTQY
>TRBV3-1|TRBJ1-2
ARSLAPIVGTGDDYGYT
>TRBV20-1|TRBJ2-3
SARDGTGDGDTQY
>TRBV28|TRBJ2-7
ASSLSATSSYEQY
>TRBV7-8|TRBJ2-2
ASSFLRFATGELF
>TRBV12-3/TRBV12-4|TRBJ2-1
ASRMVSGGPDNEQF
>TRBV28|TRBJ1-5
ASSLWGLSQPQH
>TRBV7-3|TRBJ2-1
ASSLRGYNEQF
>TRBV7-2|TRBJ1-1
ASSLAPRGTEAF
>TRBV5-1|TRBJ2-7
ASSLGLADTEGEQY
>TRBV20-1|TRBJ2-1
SARDFRAGAYNEQF
>TRBV14|TRBJ2-7
ASSLVRGTGRYEQY
>TRBV7-6|TRBJ2-5
ASSLRAAFSGEWLWGETQY